This T cell receptor (beta chain) was identified during a study of blood T cell repertoires in COVID-19. The CDR3 has 13 amino acids. V lost 3 bases and J lost 1, with 7 bases in between. The repertoire was sequenced with immunoSEQ multiplex PCR; TCRdb's copy has only in-frame clones and lacks some. This sample carries about 120,000 clones, approximately 90% of them seen once, and the ten largest clones take 6.5% to 8.5%. The source is a human donor in a cohort sampled during active COVID-19. Sequenced: peripheral blood. This chain joins TRBV12-3 or TRBV12-4 and TRBJ2-7; D uncertain. The CDR3 bases are TGTGCCAGCAGTTTTGGGCCGTCCTACGAGCAGTACTTC. This translates into CASSFGPSYEQYF.